Listed below are T cell receptor beta chains from one sample, sequenced in a study of persistence of HIV-infected CD4 T cells. Their target antigens are unknown. Assay used: immunoSEQ multiplex PCR; TCRdb lists only in-frame clones, some missing. The sample has about 43,000 clones, 70% to 90% seen once; the top ten hold approximately 0.93%. Sequenced material: CD4+ T cells sorted from PBMCs after roughly 18-hour stimulation, taken from a patient who received antiretroviral therapy. Receptors were obtained from an adult man with HIV who was CMV-seropositive. The CDR3 runs from the conserved cysteine through the conserved F or W. Fields, in order: clone size, D gene, V gene, J gene, CDR3 protein, CDR3 DNA. A D gene is named only where the DNA matches it firmly. The size field is filled for only some rows; it gives once, few, many or a size class.

>.|.|TRBV19|TRBJ1-5
CASSIEGQGRFPQHF
TGTGCCAGTAGTATAGAAGGGCAGGGGAGGTTCCCCCAGCATTTT
>.|TRBD1|TRBV20-1|TRBJ1-5
CSASYSTGGNQPQHF
TGCAGTGCTAGTTACTCGACAGGGGGCAATCAGCCCCAGCATTTT
>.|.|TRBV18|TRBJ1-5
CASSPLGGRQPQHF
TGTGCCAGCTCACCCTTGGGGGGGAGGCAGCCCCAGCATTTT
>.|TRBD1|TRBV10-3|TRBJ1-2
CAISDTGGTNYGYTF
TGTGCCATCAGTGACACAGGGGGCACTAACTATGGCTACACCTTC
>.|TRBD2|TRBV5-1|TRBJ2-5
CASSTSGGEETQYF
TGCGCCAGCAGCACGTCGGGGGGAGAAGAGACCCAGTACTTC
>.|.|TRBV27|TRBJ1-4
CATARQANEKLFF
TGTGCCACTGCGAGACAGGCTAATGAAAAACTGTTTTTT
>.|.|TRBV28|TRBJ1-4
CASRSGIRDLKLFF
TGTGCCAGCAGATCTGGAATAAGGGACCTAAAACTGTTTTTT
>.|TRBD2|TRBV4-1|TRBJ2-3
CASSALAGGPPSTDTQYF
TGCGCCAGCAGCGCACTAGCGGGGGGCCCTCCGAGCACAGATACGCAGTATTTT
>.|TRBD2|TRBV9|TRBJ2-7
CASSAQRGGPYEQYF
TGTGCCAGCAGCGCCCAGCGGGGGGGCCCTTACGAGCAGTACTTC
>.|TRBD1|TRBV3-1/TRBV3-2|TRBJ1-6
CASSQDRGQGTSPLHF
TGTGCCAGCAGCCAAGATAGGGGACAGGGAACTTCACCCCTCCACTTT
>.|TRBD1|TRBV11-2|TRBJ1-2
CASSRGSGGGYGYTF
TGTGCCAGCAGCCGAGGTTCAGGGGGCGGTTATGGCTACACCTTC
>.|TRBD1|TRBV4-1|TRBJ1-5
CASSRRDREVQPQHF
TGCGCCAGCAGCCGTCGGGACAGGGAGGTTCAGCCCCAGCATTTT
>.|.|TRBV11-2|TRBJ2-3
CASSLESRGTQYF
TGTGCCAGCAGCTTAGAGTCCAGAGGCACGCAGTATTTT
>.|.|TRBV28|TRBJ2-2
CASSFPGGHTGELFF
TGTGCCAGCAGTTTCCCGGGCGGGCACACCGGGGAGCTGTTTTTT
>.|.|TRBV5-1|TRBJ2-1
CASSQDGGQHYNEQFF
TGCGCCAGCAGCCAAGACGGGGGACAGCACTACAATGAGCAGTTCTTC
>.|TRBD1|TRBV12-5|TRBJ1-6
CASGPLSLTGWSSPLHF
TGTGCTAGTGGTCCACTTAGTTTGACAGGGTGGAGTTCACCCCTCCACTTT
>.|TRBD1|TRBV5-1|TRBJ1-1
CASSFGDRVDEAFF
TGCGCCAGCAGCTTCGGGGACAGGGTGGATGAAGCTTTCTTT
>.|.|TRBV5-6|TRBJ2-2
CASSLNTGLNTGELFF
TGTGCCAGCAGCTTGAACACAGGGCTGAACACCGGGGAGCTGTTTTTT
>.|TRBD1|TRBV5-1|TRBJ2-2
CASSLPQGDTGELFF
TGCGCCAGCAGCTTGCCACAGGGGGACACCGGGGAGCTGTTTTTT
>.|.|TRBV2|TRBJ2-7
CASSEEGSEQYF
TGTGCCAGCAGTGAAGAGGGAAGCGAGCAGTACTTC
>.|TRBD1|TRBV28|TRBJ2-2
CASSLRTGGSIDTGELFF
TGTGCCAGCAGTCTCCGGACAGGGGGCTCAATAGACACCGGGGAGCTGTTTTTT
>.|.|TRBV7-2|TRBJ1-2
CASSLGYGAEGGYTF
TGTGCCAGCAGCTTAGGATACGGGGCCGAGGGTGGCTACACCTTC
>.|TRBD1|TRBV9|TRBJ1-4
CASRGRDRGNLATNEKLFF
TGTGCCAGCCGTGGCCGGGACAGGGGAAATCTTGCAACTAATGAAAAACTGTTTTTT
>.|.|TRBV20-1|TRBJ1-1
CSASRPGESNTEAFF
TGCAGTGCTAGTAGGCCAGGAGAATCGAACACTGAAGCTTTCTTT
>few|.|TRBV7-9|TRBJ1-6
CASSLGTGFYNSPLHF
TGTGCCAGCAGCTTAGGGACCGGCTTTTATAATTCACCCCTCCACTTT
>once|.|TRBV7-8|TRBJ1-5
CASSLDRARGNQPQHF
TGTGCCAGCAGCTTAGACCGGGCACGGGGCAATCAGCCCCAGCATTTT
>.|.|TRBV2|TRBJ2-7
CASRAGNEQYF
TGTGCCAGCAGGGCAGGGAACGAGCAGTACTTC
>once|.|TRBV5-1|TRBJ2-7
CASSRYDGVIDEQYF
TGCGCCAGCAGCCGCTATGACGGGGTAATCGACGAGCAGTACTTC
>.|.|TRBV7-3|TRBJ2-2
CASSLKRSPNTGELFF
TGTGCCAGCAGCTTAAAACGTAGCCCAAACACCGGGGAGCTGTTTTTT
>.|TRBD1|TRBV19|TRBJ1-5
CASTLRDRGRNQPQHF
TGTGCCAGTACTCTAAGGGACAGGGGGCGAAATCAGCCCCAGCATTTT
>.|.|TRBV6-5|TRBJ1-2
CASTDSLYGYTF
TGTGCCAGCACCGACAGTCTTTATGGCTACACCTTC
>once|.|TRBV28|TRBJ2-5
CASSSPPLTQYF
TGTGCCAGCAGTTCCCCCCCGCTGACCCAGTACTTC
>.|.|TRBV28|TRBJ2-7
CASSFISRAQSYEQYF
TGTGCCAGCTCCTTTATTAGTCGAGCACAGTCCTACGAGCAGTACTTC
>.|TRBD1|TRBV28|TRBJ2-7
CASSQGAGLEQYF
TGTGCCAGCAGCCAGGGGGCGGGGTTAGAGCAGTACTTC
>few|.|TRBV10-1|TRBJ1-6
CASSPHQNSPLHF
TGCGCCAGCAGCCCCCACCAGAATTCACCCCTCCACTTT
>.|.|TRBV5-6|TRBJ1-6
CASSLEEGGVSYNSPLHF
TGTGCCAGCAGCTTGGAAGAGGGAGGGGTGTCCTATAATTCACCCCTCCACTTT
>.|.|TRBV3-1/TRBV3-2|TRBJ1-1
CASSRMTVNTEAFF
TGTGCCAGCAGCCGTATGACGGTGAACACTGAAGCTTTCTTT
>.|TRBD1|TRBV6-1|TRBJ1-4
CASSEQGASEKLFF
TGTGCCAGCAGTGAACAGGGGGCTTCTGAAAAACTGTTTTTT
>.|.|TRBV18|TRBJ1-4
CASSPRGRDEKLFF
TGTGCCAGCTCACCTCGAGGCCGGGATGAAAAACTGTTTTTT
>.|.|TRBV5-1|TRBJ1-6
CASSLIAGQQIGALHF
TGCGCCAGCAGCTTGATCGCAGGGCAGCAAATAGGGGCCCTCCACTTT
>.|TRBD2|TRBV5-6|TRBJ2-1
CASSLASGARNEQFF
TGTGCCAGCAGCTTGGCTAGCGGGGCGAGGAATGAGCAGTTCTTC
>.|.|TRBV4-2|TRBJ2-2
CASSPYFLNTGELFF
TGTGCCAGCAGCCCGTACTTTCTGAACACCGGGGAGCTGTTTTTT
>.|.|TRBV7-3|TRBJ2-7
CASSPRPDYEQYF
TGTGCCAGCAGCCCCAGACCGGACTACGAGCAGTACTTC
>.|.|TRBV4-1|TRBJ1-6
CASSQLRAGDSPLHF
TGCGCCAGCAGCCAACTCCGGGCCGGAGATTCACCCCTCCACTTT
>.|.|TRBV6-5|TRBJ2-7
CASSIGHLLEQYF
TGTGCCAGCAGTATAGGACACCTCCTCGAGCAGTACTTC
>.|.|TRBV4-1|TRBJ2-7
CASSQEEVPSSYEQYF
TGCGCCAGCAGCCAAGAAGAGGTTCCGAGCTCCTACGAGCAGTACTTC
>.|.|TRBV5-1|TRBJ1-6
CASSLSGTNNSPLHF
TGCGCCAGCAGCTTGTCGGGTACTAATAATTCACCCCTCCACTTT
>.|.|TRBV6-5|TRBJ1-5
CASSTANQNNQPQHF
TGTGCCAGCAGTACCGCGAACCAGAACAATCAGCCCCAGCATTTT
>.|TRBD1|TRBV27|TRBJ2-5
CASSRQGTETQYF
TGTGCCAGCAGTCGACAGGGAACGGAGACCCAGTACTTC
>.|TRBD2|TRBV4-2|TRBJ2-3
CASSPGRLAGASTDTQYF
TGTGCCAGCAGCCCCGGAAGACTAGCGGGAGCTAGCACAGATACGCAGTATTTT